A single sample is the source of the 20 T cell receptor beta chains below, sequenced in a study of molecular identifiers for immune sequencing clone quantification. TCRdb recomputed calls from the PCR reads with MiXCR, one row per CDR3 protein. The table includes under 600,000 distinct CDR3 sequences, roughly 23% detected once. Source material: naive CD8+ T cells from blood, with Jurkat cell RNA spiked in. Subset denoted: FACS-sorted CD8+CD4-CCR7+CD45RA+ naive T cells. These receptors were taken from a human donor in good health. Some libraries in this study had Jurkat cell RNA spiked in.

This clonotype was counted ten times or more. The chain uses TRBV7-8 and TRBJ2-5; 7 bases are shared with TRBD1. Germline trimming cut 5 bases from V and 3 bases from J; bases unmatched to any gene: 9. Germline CDR1 and CDR2: SGHVS and FQNEAQ. The CDR3 has 15 amino acids. CDR3: CASSTHRDRKETQYF. The CDR3, as DNA: TGTGCCAGCAGCACACACCGGGACAGAAAAGAGACCCAGTACTTC.

Ten or more counts support this clonotype. This CDR3 is CSAEQPTEYQPQHF. Here the CDR3 DNA reads TGCAGTGCAGAACAGCCGACAGAATATCAGCCCCAGCATTTT. This chain links TRBV20-1 with TRBJ1-5; tentatively, D is TRBD1 (5 bases). CDR3 length equals 14 residues. Germline values: CDR1 DFQATT, CDR2 SNEGSKA (reference sequence). The V gene lost 6 bases and the J gene lost 5 bases, with 17 bases spanning the gap.

This clonotype was observed many times. The V and J genes are TRBV15 and TRBJ2-3; 13 bases are shared with TRBD2. Trimming at V came to 5 bases and at J to 2 bases, leaving 7 bases not matched to a gene. The germline V gene has CDR1 LNHNV and CDR2 YYDKDF (reference sequence). The CDR3 sequence is 17 residues long. CDR3: CATSGGLAGALTDTQYF. The CDR3 DNA reads TGTGCCACCAGCGGCGGACTAGCGGGGGCCCTCACAGATACGCAGTATTTT.

Remarks on this clonotype: A read error is possible here, since a much larger clone lies one base away. The chain employs TRBV5-3 and TRBJ1-1; D call uncertain. TRBV5-3 has ORF status, its function being uncertain. The CDR3 extends over 15 amino acids. The CDR3 is CASSLVQNMNTEASF. The DNA of the CDR3 is TGTGCCAGCAGCTTGGTGCAAAACATGAACACTGAAGCTTCCTTT.

This clonotype showed up many times. The V and J genes are TRBV7-9 and TRBJ1-3, with D hard to call. Germline lookup yields CDR1 SEHNR and CDR2 FQNEAQ (reference sequence). Trimming shortened V by 4 bases and J by 4 bases, and 5 bases separated the two germline ends. This CDR3 region has 12 residues. Here the CDR3 reads CASSWYGNTIYF. The DNA for the CDR3 is TGTGCCAGCAGCTGGTACGGAAACACCATATATTTT.

This clonotype was recorded a few times. The genes are TRBV19 and TRBJ2-1; D gene uncertain. Germline CDR1 and CDR2: LNHDA and SQIVND (reference sequence). V lost 5 bases, J lost 8 bases, and 16 bases lay in between. The CDR3 spans 14 residues. The CDR3 region is CASSFFSTGDEQFF. The CDR3 DNA reads TGTGCCAGTAGTTTCTTCTCTACTGGCGATGAGCAGTTCTTC.

This clonotype came up many times. The gene calls are TRBV7-9 and TRBJ2-7; a weak D match, TRBD1 (6 bases). This CDR3 is built from 15 residues. Germline V gene data show CDR1 as SEHNR and CDR2 as FQNEAQ (reference sequence). With 4 bases removed from V and 0 bases from J, the gap between germline ends came to 13 bases. The CDR3 nucleotides are TGTGCCAGCAGCTCCGGACAGTCGAGCTCCTACGAGCAGTACTTC. It yields the protein CASSSGQSSSYEQYF.

V is TRBV6-5 and J is TRBJ2-1, with a tentative D call TRBD2 (6 bases). CDR3 length: 15 residues. V lost 2 bases and J lost 8, with 16 bases in between. CDR1 is MNHEY and CDR2 is SVGAGI in the germline V gene. The CDR3 region is CASSYGQGGYYEQFF. CDR3 coding DNA: TGTGCCAGCAGTTACGGGCAGGGAGGTTATTATGAGCAGTTCTTC.

The chain employs TRBV6-2 or TRBV6-3 and TRBJ2-3, with 8 nucleotides matching TRBD2. Germline V CDR1 and CDR2: MNHEY, SVGEGT. V lost 6 bases to trimming and J lost 7 bases; unmatched junction nucleotides: 12. This CDR3 has 15 residues. The chain's CDR3 is CASSHGGGPFYTQYF. CDR3 sequence (DNA): TGTGCCAGCAGCCACGGGGGGGGCCCCTTTTATACGCAGTATTTT.

The table lists this clonotype with many counts. This chain uses TRBV2 with TRBJ2-3, with D unresolved. The CDR3 length is 15 residues. The V gene lost 5 bases and the J gene lost 1 base, with 13 bases spanning the gap. Germline CDR1 and CDR2: SNHLY and FYNNEI. CDR3 sequence (DNA): TGTGCCAGCAGTCATTTCACTCTCGGCACAGATACGCAGTATTTT. It specifies CASSHFTLGTDTQYF.

This clonotype was picked up many times. The genes are TRBV20-1 and TRBJ2-3; 10 nucleotides line up with TRBD2. The germline gives CDR1 DFQATT, CDR2 SNEGSKA (reference sequence). CDR3 size: 15 residues. J lost 2 bases, V lost 0 bases, and 2 bases had no gene match. This chain's CDR3 is CSARDTSGATDTQYF. The DNA of the CDR3 is TGCAGTGCTAGAGATACTAGCGGGGCCACAGATACGCAGTATTTT.

In the case of this clonotype: At one boundary the junction diverges from the germline segment, which might be a read error. The V and J genes are TRBV2 and TRBJ1-3; D gene uncertain. Germline V gives CDR1 SNHLY, CDR2 FYNNEI. The CDR3 spans 15 residues. The CDR3 DNA sequence: TGTGCCAGCAGAGAAGACGGATACTCTGGAAACACCATATATTTT. Encoded protein: CASREDGYSGNTIYF.

The genes are TRBV27 and TRBJ1-1; TRBD1 matches at 8 bases. V lost 2 bases, J lost 3 bases, and 5 bases stayed unmatched. The CDR3 spans 15 residues. Germline values: CDR1 MNHEY, CDR2 SMNVEV (reference sequence). The chain's CDR3 is CASSLRQGLDTEAFF. In nucleotides, the CDR3 is TGTGCCAGCAGTTTACGACAGGGGCTCGACACTGAAGCTTTCTTT.

V is TRBV6-2 or TRBV6-3 and J is TRBJ2-1; 7 positions agree with TRBD1. Germline trimming cut 6 bases from V and 1 base from J; bases unmatched to any gene: 6. CDR1 and CDR2 (germline): MNHEY, SVGEGT. CDR3 length equals 15 residues. The CDR3 nucleotides read TGTGCCAGCAGCAACACAGGGGCTTCCTACAATGAGCAGTTCTTC. Translating gives CASSNTGASYNEQFF.

This clonotype was found many times. The CDR3 reads CASGPAASTDTQYF. The CDR3 DNA follows: TGTGCCAGCGGTCCAGCGGCAAGCACAGATACGCAGTATTTT. J is TRBJ2-3 and V is TRBV9; possibly TRBD2 for D (5 bases). Germline CDR1 and CDR2: SGDLS and YYNGEE. V was cut by 7 bases and J by 0 bases, with 12 bases left in between. CDR3 length: 14 residues.

This clonotype was recorded at least ten times. This chain uses TRBV2 with TRBJ1-5; D ambiguous. The V gene's germline CDR1 is SNHLY and CDR2 FYNNEI. Trimming removed 3 bases at V and 7 bases at J, with 13 bases between. The length of the CDR3 is 14 residues. The CDR3 loop is CASSDDGPRQPQHF. The CDR3 nucleotides read TGTGCCAGCAGTGACGATGGCCCCAGGCAGCCCCAGCATTTT.

This rearrangement joins TRBV12-3 or TRBV12-4 to TRBJ2-7; TRBD2 agrees at 9 bases. The CDR3 is made up of 14 amino acids. V trimming: 6 bases; J trimming: 3 bases; junction bases outside the gene matches: 6. CDR3 sequence reads: CASSQAGGIYEQYF. The CDR3 bases are TGTGCCAGCAGCCAGGCGGGAGGGATCTACGAGCAGTACTTC.

The table lists this clonotype with many counts. This chain connects TRBV6-2 or TRBV6-3 to TRBJ1-1, with 8 bases aligning to TRBD1. Trimming removed 2 bases from V and 5 bases from J; junction bases left unmatched: 4. This CDR3 contains 14 residues. CDR1 and CDR2 (germline): MNHEY, SVGEGT. The CDR3 DNA reads as TGTGCCAGCAGTTACACGACAGGGGTTACTGAAGCTTTCTTT. Amino acids: CASSYTTGVTEAFF.

This clonotype has more than one count but fewer than ten. The gene calls are TRBV7-9 and TRBJ2-1; 14 nucleotides match TRBD2. V lost 5 bases to trimming and J lost 4 bases; unmatched junction nucleotides: 7. Germline-derived CDR1 and CDR2 are SEHNR and FQNEAQ (reference sequence). This CDR3 spans 17 amino acids. The CDR3 region is CASSPGLAGEKYNEQFF. DNA of the CDR3: TGTGCCAGCAGCCCGGGACTAGCGGGAGAGAAATACAATGAGCAGTTCTTC.

This clonotype occurred many times. V gene TRBV7-2 combines with J gene TRBJ2-3; no clear D. The V gene lost 1 base and the J gene lost 0 bases, with 11 bases spanning the gap. The germline gives CDR1 SGHTA, CDR2 FQGNSA. The CDR3 totals 16 residues. CDR3: CASSLGAGPSTDTQYF. For the CDR3, the DNA is TGTGCCAGCAGCTTAGGCGCCGGGCCTAGCACAGATACGCAGTATTTT.